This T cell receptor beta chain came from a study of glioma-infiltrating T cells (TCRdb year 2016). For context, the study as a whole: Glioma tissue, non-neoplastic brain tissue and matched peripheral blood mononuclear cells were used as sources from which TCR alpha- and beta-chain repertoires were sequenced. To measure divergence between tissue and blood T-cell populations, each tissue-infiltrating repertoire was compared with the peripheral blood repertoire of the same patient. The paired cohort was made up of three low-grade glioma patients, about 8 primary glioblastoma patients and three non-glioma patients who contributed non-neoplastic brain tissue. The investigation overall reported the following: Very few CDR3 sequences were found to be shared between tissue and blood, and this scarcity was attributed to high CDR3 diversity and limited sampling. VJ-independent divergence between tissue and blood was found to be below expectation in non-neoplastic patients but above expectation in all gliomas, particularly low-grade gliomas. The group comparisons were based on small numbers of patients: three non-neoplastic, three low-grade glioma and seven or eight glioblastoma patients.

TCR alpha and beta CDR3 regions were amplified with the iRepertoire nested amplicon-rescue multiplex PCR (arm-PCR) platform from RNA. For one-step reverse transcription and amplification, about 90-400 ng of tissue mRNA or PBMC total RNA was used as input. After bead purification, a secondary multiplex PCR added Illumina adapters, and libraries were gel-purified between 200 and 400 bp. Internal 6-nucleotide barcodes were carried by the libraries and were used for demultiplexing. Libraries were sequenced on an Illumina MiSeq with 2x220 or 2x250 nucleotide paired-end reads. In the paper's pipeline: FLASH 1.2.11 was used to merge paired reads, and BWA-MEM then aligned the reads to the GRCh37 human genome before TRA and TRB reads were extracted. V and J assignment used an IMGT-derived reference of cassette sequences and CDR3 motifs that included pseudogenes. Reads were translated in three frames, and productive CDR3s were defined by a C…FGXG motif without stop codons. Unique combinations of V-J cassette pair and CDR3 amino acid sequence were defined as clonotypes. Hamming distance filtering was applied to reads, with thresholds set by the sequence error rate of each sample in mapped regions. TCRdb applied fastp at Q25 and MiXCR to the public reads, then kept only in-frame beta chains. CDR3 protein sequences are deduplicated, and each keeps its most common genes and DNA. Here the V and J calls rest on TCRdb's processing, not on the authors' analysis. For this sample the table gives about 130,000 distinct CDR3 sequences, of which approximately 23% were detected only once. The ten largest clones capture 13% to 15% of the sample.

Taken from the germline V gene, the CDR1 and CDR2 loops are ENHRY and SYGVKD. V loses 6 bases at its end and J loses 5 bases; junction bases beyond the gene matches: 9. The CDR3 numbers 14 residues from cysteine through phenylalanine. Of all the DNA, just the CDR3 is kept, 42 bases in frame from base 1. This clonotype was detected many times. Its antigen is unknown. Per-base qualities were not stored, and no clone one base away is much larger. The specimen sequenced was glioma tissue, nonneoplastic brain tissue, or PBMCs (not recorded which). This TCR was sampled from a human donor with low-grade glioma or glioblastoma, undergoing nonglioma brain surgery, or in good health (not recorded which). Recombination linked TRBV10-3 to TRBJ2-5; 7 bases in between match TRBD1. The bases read TGTGCCATCAGCTGGGACAGCGGTCCGGAGACCCAGTACTTC. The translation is CAISWDSGPETQYF.